This record looks at one T cell receptor beta chain sequence and its context. The data stem from a study of blood T cell repertoires in COVID-19. At the level of the study: Sites in the United States, Italy and Spain provided acute and convalescent COVID-19 samples. In each case, the material was cDNA or gDNA derived from T cells, B-cell-depleted T cells, or PBMCs.

In the original processing: Reference gene primer amplification yielded estimated nucleated cell counts. This table comes from immunoSEQ multiplex PCR, and its TCRdb copy is limited to in-frame clones, with some not included. The D gene and trimming were derived from the DNA, and the V and J assignments and clone size from that table. Altogether 150,000 to 200,000 clones are present, around 89% being singletons, with the ten largest covering about 4.2%. Germline CDR1 and CDR2: SGHNT and YENEEA. Trimming cost V 2 bases and J 10 bases, with 18 bases left between them. This CDR3 has 15 amino acids. The TCR comes from a human donor in a cohort sampled during active COVID-19. The rearrangement joins TRBV11-3 to TRBJ2-1; D is perhaps TRBD2 (6 bases). Sequencing was done on a sample of peripheral blood. The CDR3 coding sequence is TGTGCCAGCAGCTTATCTGGGCTAGCGCGGACAGAGCAGTTCTTC. Encoded protein: CASSLSGLARTEQFF.